One T cell receptor (beta chain) is described in this entry. The antigen remains unidentified. The sample belongs to a study of cytotoxic CD8 clonotypes in ibrutinib-treated CLL. Study-level information: The patient breakdown showed roughly 10 relapsed/refractory and around 16 treatment-naive cases, with 17 to 18 IGHV unmutated. Findings of the study overall: Clonality was elevated at ibrutinib response and had returned toward baseline at progression.

The table came from immunoSEQ multiplex PCR; TCRdb's copy has only in-frame clones and leaves some out. The sample carries 90,000 to 100,000 clones, around 80% recorded once. The germline gives CDR1 LNHDA, CDR2 SQIVND (reference sequence). The CDR3 has 14 amino acids. The germline V and J ends were trimmed by 5 bases and 3 bases, with 14 bases remaining between them. The sequencing used PBMCs, collected after 12 months of ibrutinib treatment. The TCR originated in a human donor with chronic lymphocytic leukemia. This rearrangement joins TRBV19 to TRBJ2-7, with D perhaps being TRBD1 or TRBD2 (5 bases each). The CDR3 coding sequence is TGTGCCAGTAGTGACGGGGACGGAAACTACGAGCAGTACTTC. Translating gives CASSDGDGNYEQYF.